The present entry profiles one TCR beta chain with its context. The data derive from a study of T cells in Graves' hyperthyroidism and ophthalmopathy. Amplified TCR beta CDR3 regions derived from RNA transcripts. An initial round of RT-PCR targeting the TCR CDR3 relied on the HTBI primer set. TCRdb redid the calling of the multiplex PCR reads with MiXCR, one entry per CDR3 protein. In the table there are 500,000 to 750,000 distinct CDR3 sequences, 12% to 15% of which are singletons. Sequencing was done on a sample of blood. The clonotype originates from a woman under 30 with Graves' ophthalmopathy.

The CDR3 spells CASSGARQGAYEKLFF. The CDR3 nucleotides are TGTGCCAGCAGCGGAGCGCGACAGGGGGCTTATGAAAAACTGTTTTTT. The V gene is TRBV2, the J gene TRBJ1-4; 10 bases line up with TRBD1. The CDR3 is made up of 16 amino acids. The trim removed 6 bases at V and 6 bases at J, leaving 10 bases unmatched. CDR1 SNHLY and CDR2 FYNNEI come from the germline V gene.